One and the same sample provided the 16 T cell receptor beta chains below, sequenced in a study of blood T cell repertoires in COVID-19. Only in-frame clones appear in the TCRdb table, and some are missing; sequencing was by immunoSEQ multiplex PCR. The sample has around 370,000 clones, more than 75% seen once. Sequences were obtained from peripheral blood. Receptor source: a young woman who had recovered from COVID-19.

The rearrangement joins TRBV14 to TRBJ1-2; maybe TRBD1 (5 bases). The CDR3 contains 14 residues. Germline V gives CDR1 SGHDN, CDR2 FVKESK. Trimming pared 3 bases from V and 7 bases from J, leaving 15 bases between. CDR3 amino acids: CASSHNRYPGGYTF. The CDR3 region has the DNA TGTGCCAGCAGCCACAACAGGTATCCCGGTGGCTACACCTTC.

The rearrangement uses TRBV9 and TRBJ1-1, with D possibly being TRBD1 (6 bases). Germline CDR1 SGDLS, CDR2 YYNGEE. The CDR3 consists of 15 residues. Deletions cut 0 bases from V and 1 base from J, with 10 bases between. The CDR3 nucleotides are TGTGCCAGCAGCGTAGCGGGACACCCGAACACTGAAGCTTTCTTT. Amino acid sequence: CASSVAGHPNTEAFF.

The V gene is TRBV9, the J gene TRBJ1-1, with D maybe TRBD1 (6 bases). This CDR3 is built from 15 residues. CDR1 and CDR2 from the germline V gene are SGDLS and YYNGEE. V was shortened by 3 bases and J by 1 base, with 13 bases between the two germline ends. The DNA of the CDR3 is TGTGCCAGCAGCGCCCGAACGGACAGGAACACTGAAGCTTTCTTT. Amino acids: CASSARTDRNTEAFF.

The chain recombines TRBV7-9 with TRBJ1-2; possibly TRBD1 for D (6 bases). V was shortened by 1 base and J by 1 base, with 13 bases between the two germline ends. Germline values: CDR1 SEHNR, CDR2 FQNEAQ (reference sequence). The CDR3 covers 16 residues. This chain's CDR3 is CASSLGFGTRNYGYTF. The CDR3 coding sequence is TGTGCCAGCAGCTTAGGTTTCGGGACACGTAACTATGGCTACACCTTC.

J is TRBJ2-3 and V is TRBV5-4; 14 positions agree with TRBD2. The germline V gene encodes CDR1 SGHNT and CDR2 YYREEE (reference sequence). J lost 3 bases, V lost 3 bases, and 6 bases had no gene match. CDR3 length: 17 residues. DNA for the CDR3: TGTGCCAGCAGCTCGCCGGGACTAGCGGGAGCAACAGATACGCAGTATTTT. Translation: CASSSPGLAGATDTQYF. Filled out from reference TRBV5-4 and TRBJ2-3, the complete variable domain reads ETGVTQSPTHLIKTRGQQVTLRCSSQSGHNTVSWYQQALGQGPQFIFQYYREEENGRGNFPPRFSGLQFPNYSSELNVNALELDDSALYLCASSSPGLAGATDTQYFGPGTRLTVL.

CDR3 residues: CASSYSPRYEQYV. The CDR3, as DNA: TGTGCCAGCAGTTACTCGCCGAGGTACGAGCAGTACGTC. This chain connects TRBV6-2 or TRBV6-3 to TRBJ2-7; D is uncertain. Germline V gene sequence: CDR1 MNHEY, CDR2 SVGEGT. The CDR3 extends over 13 amino acids. Deletions cut 0 bases from V and 4 bases from J, with 7 bases between.

This clone was recorded once. The J gene is TRBJ1-3, the V gene TRBV6-6; D perhaps matches TRBD1 (6 bases). V gave up 5 bases and J gave up 5 bases, with 19 bases separating them. CDR3 length: 16 amino acids. CDR1 MNHNY and CDR2 SVGAGI come from the germline V gene (reference sequence). Written as DNA, the CDR3 is TGTGCCAGCAGTCCCCTGGCGGGGGCTATAAGAAACACCATATATTTT. This gives the protein CASSPLAGAIRNTIYF.

The chain is built from TRBV7-9 and TRBJ1-2; no clear D gene. The CDR3 spans 15 residues. From germline, CDR1 is SEHNR and CDR2 FQNEAQ (reference sequence). V lost 2 bases and J 4 bases, leaving 14 bases between the germline ends. As DNA, the CDR3 is TGTGCCAGCAGCTTACAGGAGGCCCTCGGCTATGGCTACACCTTC. It translates to CASSLQEALGYGYTF.

The chain couples TRBV7-2 to TRBJ2-4; the match to TRBD1 covers 11 bases. Germline V gene lookup returns CDR1 SGHTA and CDR2 FQGNSA. There are 17 residues in the CDR3. V shed 4 bases, J shed 3 bases, and the junction held 8 bases outside the gene matches. The CDR3 spells CASSYYGQGADKNIQYF. DNA of the CDR3: TGTGCCAGCAGCTACTACGGACAGGGGGCGGACAAAAACATTCAGTACTTC.

The chain couples TRBV30 to TRBJ1-4, with 9 bases that match TRBD1. The CDR3 extends over 15 amino acids. J was trimmed by 8 bases and V by 1 base; bases with no gene match: 8. Per the germline V gene, CDR1 is GTSNPN and CDR2 is SVGIG (reference sequence). The CDR3 spells CAWSGRTGVGEKLFF. CDR3 bases: TGTGCCTGGAGTGGGAGGACAGGGGTCGGGGAAAAACTGTTTTTT.

V usage is TRBV2 and J usage is TRBJ2-1, with a weak D call TRBD1 (5 bases). V lost 11 bases and J lost 4, with 9 bases in between. CDR1 SNHLY and CDR2 FYNNEI come from the germline V gene. This CDR3 spans 11 amino acids. The CDR3 nucleotides read TGTGCCGCGACAGCGTACAATGAGCAGTTCTTC. It specifies CAATAYNEQFF.

This clone was seen just once. The chain has TRBV12-3 or TRBV12-4 and TRBJ2-7; tentative D call: TRBD2 (5 bases). Trimming shortened V by 6 bases and J by 7 bases, and 16 bases separated the two germline ends. The CDR3 consists of 13 residues. The CDR3 protein is CASRLDWAGEQYV. Written as DNA, the CDR3 is TGTGCCAGCAGGCTGGACTGGGCTGGGGAGCAGTACGTC.

Written as DNA, the CDR3 is TGTGCCACCAGCAGAGATTATGGCCAGGGGTATATTCAGTTCTTC. Protein: CATSRDYGQGYIQFF. This chain links TRBV15 with TRBJ2-1; D may be TRBD1 (6 bases). The CDR3 has 15 residues. Germline V gives CDR1 LNHNV, CDR2 YYDKDF (reference sequence). Trimming took 0 bases from V and 13 from J, leaving 19 bases between them.

The gene calls are TRBV7-9 and TRBJ1-4; D is unresolved. V was clipped by 1 base and J by 0 bases, with 12 bases between them. The CDR3 loop spans 17 amino acids. From germline, CDR1 is SEHNR and CDR2 FQNEAQ (reference sequence). Here the CDR3 reads CASSLVGSGPTNEKLFF. CDR3 bases: TGTGCCAGCAGCTTAGTGGGGAGTGGGCCAACTAATGAAAAACTGTTTTTT. The full variable domain, in which reference TRBV7-9 and TRBJ1-4 provide the parts outside the CDR3, is DTGVSQNPRHKITKRGQNVTFRCDPISEHNRLYWYRQTLGQGPEFLTYFQNEAQLEKSRLLSDRFSAERPKGSFSTLEIQRTEQGDSAMYLCASSLVGSGPTNEKLFFGSGTQLSVL.

The V gene is TRBV6-2 or TRBV6-3, the J gene TRBJ2-5; the D gene is possibly TRBD1 (6 bases). CDR3 length: 17 residues. Trimming stripped 7 bases from V and 7 bases from J, with 28 bases between. Per germline, CDR1 MNHEY and CDR2 SVGEGT. The CDR3 DNA sequence: TGTGCCAGCACCCCGAGGGGGTCAGGGTTTATGCCGAGGACCCAGTACTTC. As protein: CASTPRGSGFMPRTQYF.

The chain employs TRBV19 and TRBJ1-1, with 9 positions matching TRBD1. This CDR3 has 14 residues. The V gene end was trimmed by 6 bases and the J gene end by 5 bases; junction bases not matched to a gene: 7. CDR1 LNHDA and CDR2 SQIVND come from the germline V gene (reference sequence). The CDR3 reads CASREGQGWTEAFF. CDR3 bases: TGTGCCAGTAGGGAAGGACAGGGGTGGACTGAAGCTTTCTTT.